One sample yielded the 4 T cell receptor beta chains listed below, sequenced in a study of blood T cells in healthy people across ages (dated by TCRdb to the mid-2010s). Libraries were prepared through 5' RACE. The listed sequencing device is Illumina HiSeq 2500. A second 7 to 11 cycle PCR used a sample-barcoded 5' primer and a J-beta primer mix. The public reads were quality trimmed at Q25 with fastp and then assembled into clones with MiXCR by TCRdb, keeping productive beta chains. All rows with the same CDR3 protein become a single entry with the most common DNA and genes. Across this sample there are 850,000 to 1,100,000 distinct CDR3 sequences, with 35% to 45% seen only once. Jointly, the top ten make up 10% to 15% of the sample. Input material: blood. These receptors were obtained from a man aged 18 to 30 in good health.

This chain joins TRBV3-1 and TRBJ1-1; D not resolved. The germline gives CDR1 LGHDT, CDR2 YNNKEL (reference sequence). This CDR3 has 13 residues. V lost 3 bases, J lost 11 bases, and 16 bases lay in between. The CDR3 coding sequence is TGTGCCAGCAGCCACCTGCAGGTTGAGGCGGCTTTCTTT. Amino acids: CASSHLQVEAAFF. The complete variable domain, with remaining parts taken from reference TRBV3-1 and TRBJ1-1, reads DTAVSQTPKYLVTQMGNDKSIKCEQNLGHDTMYWYKQDSKKFLKIMFSYNNKELIINETVPNRFSPKSPDKAHLNLHINSLELGDSAVYFCASSHLQVEAAFFGQGTRLTVV.

This clonotype appeared a few times. The chain employs TRBV20-1 and TRBJ1-1; D is undetermined. Germline V CDR1 and CDR2: DFQATT, SNEGSKA (reference sequence). CDR3 length: 15 residues. With 1 base removed from V and 3 bases from J, the gap between germline ends came to 15 bases. CDR3 sequence: CSARVRPTGYTEAFF. The CDR3 coding sequence is TGCAGTGCTAGAGTCCGGCCGACTGGCTACACTGAAGCTTTCTTT.

The chain employs TRBV10-3 and TRBJ1-2, with 9 bases identical to TRBD1. Germline values: CDR1 ENHRY, CDR2 SYGVKD. The CDR3 runs 14 residues. V lost 8 bases and J lost 7; bases outside the gene matches: 11. CDR3 loop: CAIATQQGAGGYTF. As DNA, the CDR3 is TGTGCCATCGCAACCCAACAGGGGGCGGGTGGCTACACCTTC.

The CDR3 loop is CASSPDWTDTQYF. The DNA of the CDR3 is TGTGCCAGCAGCCCCGACTGGACAGATACGCAGTATTTT. The gene calls are TRBV7-2 and TRBJ2-3; D unclear. The germline CDR1 and CDR2 sequences are SGHTA and FQGNSA. The CDR3 contains 13 residues. V lost 5 bases and J 3 bases, leaving 9 bases between the germline ends.